The clone carrying this T cell receptor beta chain was seen ten or more times. Its specificity is unknown. The entry originates in a study of T cells in Graves' hyperthyroidism and ophthalmopathy. Using RNA transcripts as the source, TCR beta CDR3 regions were amplified. The HTBI primer set served for first-round RT-PCR of the TCR CDR3. TCRdb redid the calling of the multiplex PCR reads with MiXCR, one entry per CDR3 protein. The sample lists 500,000 to 800,000 distinct CDR3 sequences, about 45% seen once, with about 7% in the top ten. The CDR3 has 15 amino acids. Germline V lookup: CDR1 SQVTM, CDR2 ANQGSEA. V shed 6 bases and J 2 bases; nucleotides not matched to a gene: 10. Notes on the study in general: Blood samples included most of the expanded thyroid clonotypes exceeding 0.001. Separating ophthalmopathy from stable hyperthyroidism was achieved by a 13 V-J model.

The origin of this receptor is an adult man with Graves' disease, either hyperthyroidism or ophthalmopathy (not recorded which). V usage is TRBV29-1 and J usage is TRBJ1-1; 9 bases agree with TRBD1. Sequencing was carried out using peripheral blood or thyroid tissue (not recorded which). As DNA, the CDR3 is TGCAGCGTCAAGACAGGGGGGGGAAGTAACACTGAAGCTTTCTTT. The encoded protein is CSVKTGGGSNTEAFF.